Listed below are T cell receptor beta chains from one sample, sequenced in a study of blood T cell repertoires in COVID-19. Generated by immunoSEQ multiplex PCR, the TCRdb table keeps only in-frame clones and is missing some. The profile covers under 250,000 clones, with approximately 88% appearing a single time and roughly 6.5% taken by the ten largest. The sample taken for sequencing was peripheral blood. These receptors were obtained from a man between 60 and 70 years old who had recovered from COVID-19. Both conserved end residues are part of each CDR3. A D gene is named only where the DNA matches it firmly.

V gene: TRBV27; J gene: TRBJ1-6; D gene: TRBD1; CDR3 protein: CASRAGGVYNSPLHF
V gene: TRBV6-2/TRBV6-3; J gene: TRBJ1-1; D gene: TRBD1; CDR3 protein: CASIYTGGGKTEAFF
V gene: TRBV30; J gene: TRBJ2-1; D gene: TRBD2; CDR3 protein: CAWSTLLAGSYNEQFF
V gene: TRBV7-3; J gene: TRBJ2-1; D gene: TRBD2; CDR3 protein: CASSLREASGFSSYNEQFF
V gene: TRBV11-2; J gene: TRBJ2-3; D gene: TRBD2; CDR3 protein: CASSTGLAGVSDTQYF
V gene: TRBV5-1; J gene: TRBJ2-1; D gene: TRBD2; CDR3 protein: CASSLVIAGEQFF
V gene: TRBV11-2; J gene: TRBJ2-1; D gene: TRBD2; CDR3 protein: CASSVDASGEQFF
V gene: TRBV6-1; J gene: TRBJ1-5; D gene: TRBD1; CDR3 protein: CASSEVAGGGQPQHF
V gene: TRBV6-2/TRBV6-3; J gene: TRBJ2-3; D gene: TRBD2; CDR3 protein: CASSPPVTSGGLGRQYF
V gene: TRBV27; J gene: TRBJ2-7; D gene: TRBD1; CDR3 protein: CASSLSRTGPYEQYF
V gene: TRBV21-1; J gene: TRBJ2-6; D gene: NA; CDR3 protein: CASSKVMRPGANVLTF
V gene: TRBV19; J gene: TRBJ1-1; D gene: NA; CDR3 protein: CASSILDTLNTEAFF
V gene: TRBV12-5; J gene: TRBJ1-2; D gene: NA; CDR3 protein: CASGWEGGYGYTF
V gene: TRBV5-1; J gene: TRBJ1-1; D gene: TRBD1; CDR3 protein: CASSFYRQGNTEAFF
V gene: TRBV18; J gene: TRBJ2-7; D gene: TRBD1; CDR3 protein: CASSPNTGTGYEQYF
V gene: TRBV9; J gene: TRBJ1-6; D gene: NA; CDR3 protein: CASSVGSNNSPLHF
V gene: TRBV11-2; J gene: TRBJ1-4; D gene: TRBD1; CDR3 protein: CASSYRGGGEKLFF
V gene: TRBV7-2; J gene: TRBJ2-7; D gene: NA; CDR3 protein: CASSLGPLEQYF
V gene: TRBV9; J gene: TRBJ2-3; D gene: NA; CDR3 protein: CASKAATDTQYF
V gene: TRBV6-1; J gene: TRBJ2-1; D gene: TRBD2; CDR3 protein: CASSDLTSGAQGEQFF
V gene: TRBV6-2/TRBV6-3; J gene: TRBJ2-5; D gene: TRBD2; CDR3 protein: CASSYELAGKTQYF
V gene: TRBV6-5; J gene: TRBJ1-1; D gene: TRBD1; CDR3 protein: CASRGTGAGTEAFF
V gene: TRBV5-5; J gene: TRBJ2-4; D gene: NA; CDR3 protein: CASSFSQSLRNIQYF